Listed below are T cell receptor beta chains from one sample, sequenced in a study of T-cell memory formation after mild COVID-19. TCRdb itself ran the 5' RACE reads through MiXCR, one entry per CDR3 protein. The sample lists 280,000 or so distinct CDR3 sequences, 18% seen once, with 23% in the top ten. The source material was PBMCs or a T cell subset sorted from them (not recorded which). These receptors were taken from a man between 18 and 29 years old who had mild COVID-19 (a few samples of this study predate the infection). Cell type and time point are not known. The CDR3 runs from the conserved cysteine through the conserved F or W. Fields, in order: CDR3 protein, CDR3 DNA, D gene, clone size, V gene, J gene. A D gene is named only where the DNA matches it firmly. Clone size appears in some rows only: once, few, many, or a class for an expanded clone.

cdr3_aa: CASSPAGQGETQYF; cdr3_nt: TGTGCCAGCAGCCCAGCGGGGCAGGGGGAGACCCAGTACTTC; d_call: NA; clone_size: few; v_call: TRBV7-9; j_call: TRBJ2-5
cdr3_aa: CASSYRGESGELFF; cdr3_nt: TGTGCCAGCAGTTACAGAGGGGAAAGCGGGGAGCTGTTTTTT; d_call: NA; clone_size: NA; v_call: TRBV6-2/TRBV6-3; j_call: TRBJ2-2
cdr3_aa: CASSVVMNTEAFF; cdr3_nt: TGTGCCAGCAGCGTAGTTATGAACACTGAAGCTTTCTTT; d_call: NA; clone_size: NA; v_call: TRBV9; j_call: TRBJ1-1
cdr3_aa: CASSLATGVAEKLFF; cdr3_nt: TGCGCCAGCAGCTTGGCGACAGGGGTTGCGGAAAAACTGTTTTTT; d_call: TRBD1; clone_size: NA; v_call: TRBV5-1; j_call: TRBJ1-4
cdr3_aa: CASSTSGGYTDTQYF; cdr3_nt: TGTGCCAGCAGCACTAGCGGGGGGTACACAGATACGCAGTATTTT; d_call: TRBD2; clone_size: few; v_call: TRBV6-5; j_call: TRBJ2-3
cdr3_aa: CASSFELFEAFF; cdr3_nt: TGTGCCAGCAGCTTTGAACTTTTTGAAGCTTTCTTT; d_call: NA; clone_size: few; v_call: TRBV13; j_call: TRBJ1-1
cdr3_aa: CASSPPTGYNEQFF; cdr3_nt: TGTGCCAGCTCACCACCAACGGGATACAATGAGCAGTTCTTC; d_call: NA; clone_size: few; v_call: TRBV18; j_call: TRBJ2-1
cdr3_aa: CASRHETLQYF; cdr3_nt: TGCGCCAGCAGGCACGAAACTCTTCAGTACTTC; d_call: NA; clone_size: many; v_call: TRBV5-1; j_call: TRBJ2-4
cdr3_aa: CASSQGRIDYEQYF; cdr3_nt: TGCGCCAGCAGCCAAGGGCGCATCGACTACGAGCAGTACTTC; d_call: NA; clone_size: few; v_call: TRBV4-1; j_call: TRBJ2-7
cdr3_aa: CATSDLGQIYNEQFF; cdr3_nt: TGTGCCACCAGTGATTTGGGCCAGATTTACAATGAGCAGTTCTTC; d_call: NA; clone_size: few; v_call: TRBV24-1; j_call: TRBJ2-1
cdr3_aa: CSALPGLAEETQYF; cdr3_nt: TGCAGCGCCTTGCCGGGACTAGCGGAAGAGACCCAGTACTTC; d_call: TRBD2; clone_size: NA; v_call: TRBV29-1; j_call: TRBJ2-5
cdr3_aa: CAISPGQGASANYGYTF; cdr3_nt: TGTGCCATCAGCCCCGGCCAGGGGGCCTCAGCTAACTATGGCTACACCTTC; d_call: TRBD1; clone_size: NA; v_call: TRBV10-3; j_call: TRBJ1-2
cdr3_aa: CASSLGAGTDTQYF; cdr3_nt: TGCGCCAGCAGCTTGGGGGCGGGCACAGATACGCAGTATTTT; d_call: NA; clone_size: few; v_call: TRBV5-1; j_call: TRBJ2-3
cdr3_aa: CASSLEAGTWAKNIQYF; cdr3_nt: TGTGCCAGCAGCTTAGAGGCGGGGACGTGGGCCAAAAACATTCAGTACTTC; d_call: NA; clone_size: few; v_call: TRBV7-6; j_call: TRBJ2-4
cdr3_aa: CASSPFGQSSGGGLYEQYF; cdr3_nt: TGTGCCAGCAGCCCCTTCGGGCAGTCTAGCGGGGGGGGACTCTACGAGCAGTACTTC; d_call: TRBD2; clone_size: few; v_call: TRBV27; j_call: TRBJ2-7
cdr3_aa: CSVGTVNSNQPQHF; cdr3_nt: TGCAGCGTTGGGACAGTCAATAGCAATCAGCCCCAGCATTTT; d_call: NA; clone_size: NA; v_call: TRBV29-1; j_call: TRBJ1-5
cdr3_aa: CASSSDRGPTGELFF; cdr3_nt: TGCGCCAGCAGCTCCGACAGGGGGCCCACCGGGGAGCTGTTTTTT; d_call: TRBD1; clone_size: NA; v_call: TRBV5-1; j_call: TRBJ2-2
cdr3_aa: CASSRDIGRGEFF; cdr3_nt: TGTGCCAGCAGTCGGGACATCGGGCGGGGTGAGTTCTTC; d_call: NA; clone_size: few; v_call: TRBV12-3/TRBV12-4; j_call: TRBJ2-1
cdr3_aa: CASSLGNFGYTF; cdr3_nt: TGTGCCAGCAGTTTAGGAAATTTCGGCTACACCTTC; d_call: NA; clone_size: NA; v_call: TRBV12-3/TRBV12-4; j_call: TRBJ1-2
cdr3_aa: CASSYAAGTYGELFF; cdr3_nt: TGTGCCAGCAGTTACGCGGCAGGGACATACGGGGAGCTGTTTTTT; d_call: NA; clone_size: few; v_call: TRBV6-2/TRBV6-3; j_call: TRBJ2-2
cdr3_aa: CASSVNGISADTIYF; cdr3_nt: TGTGCCAGCAGCGTGAACGGGATCTCGGCTGACACCATATATTTT; d_call: NA; clone_size: NA; v_call: TRBV7-2; j_call: TRBJ1-3
cdr3_aa: CASSYLGGGRTDTQYF; cdr3_nt: TGTGCCAGCAGTTACCTGGGGGGAGGACGGACAGATACGCAGTATTTT; d_call: NA; clone_size: few; v_call: TRBV6-5; j_call: TRBJ2-3
cdr3_aa: CSARQGSYNSPLHF; cdr3_nt: TGCAGTGCTAGGCAGGGCTCCTATAATTCACCCCTCCACTTT; d_call: NA; clone_size: NA; v_call: TRBV20-1; j_call: TRBJ1-6
cdr3_aa: CASSRSDVGSPLHF; cdr3_nt: TGCGCCAGCAGCCGGTCGGACGTCGGTTCACCCCTCCACTTT; d_call: NA; clone_size: NA; v_call: TRBV5-1; j_call: TRBJ1-6
cdr3_aa: CASSLRTVAGGSSYNEQFF; cdr3_nt: TGTGCCAGCAGCTTGAGGACGGTGGCAGGGGGAAGCTCCTACAATGAGCAGTTCTTC; d_call: TRBD1; clone_size: NA; v_call: TRBV11-2; j_call: TRBJ2-1
cdr3_aa: CASSQETGGATPLHF; cdr3_nt: TGTGCCAGCAGCCAAGAGACCGGGGGGGCTACACCCCTCCACTTT; d_call: NA; clone_size: NA; v_call: TRBV14; j_call: TRBJ1-6
cdr3_aa: CASSRGSGSGELFF; cdr3_nt: TGTGCCAGCAGCCGCGGGTCAGGGTCCGGGGAGCTGTTTTTT; d_call: NA; clone_size: few; v_call: TRBV9; j_call: TRBJ2-2
cdr3_aa: CASSPRQHQPQHF; cdr3_nt: TGTGCCAGCTCACCGCGACAACATCAGCCCCAGCATTTT; d_call: NA; clone_size: few; v_call: TRBV18; j_call: TRBJ1-5
cdr3_aa: CASGLGGQYEQYF; cdr3_nt: TGTGCTAGTGGTTTGGGAGGGCAGTACGAGCAGTACTTC; d_call: NA; clone_size: NA; v_call: TRBV12-5; j_call: TRBJ2-7
cdr3_aa: CASSPGLETQYF; cdr3_nt: TGTGCCAGCAGCCCCGGACTGGAGACCCAGTACTTC; d_call: NA; clone_size: NA; v_call: TRBV6-2/TRBV6-3; j_call: TRBJ2-5
cdr3_aa: CASKTGRFNSPLHF; cdr3_nt: TGCGCCAGCAAGACGGGGCGGTTTAATTCACCCCTCCACTTT; d_call: NA; clone_size: NA; v_call: TRBV5-1; j_call: TRBJ1-6
cdr3_aa: CASSLMAGVTDTQYF; cdr3_nt: TGCGCCAGCAGCTTGATGGCGGGGGTAACAGATACGCAGTATTTT; d_call: TRBD2; clone_size: NA; v_call: TRBV5-1; j_call: TRBJ2-3
cdr3_aa: CASSRRDDTDTQYF; cdr3_nt: TGTGCCAGCAGCCGCCGGGACGACACAGATACGCAGTATTTT; d_call: NA; clone_size: NA; v_call: TRBV3-1; j_call: TRBJ2-3
cdr3_aa: CATSDGGPGDTQYF; cdr3_nt: TGTGCCACCAGTGACGGGGGGCCGGGAGATACGCAGTATTTT; d_call: NA; clone_size: few; v_call: TRBV24-1; j_call: TRBJ2-3
cdr3_aa: CASSLELDRPLGYGYTF; cdr3_nt: TGTGCCAGCAGCTTGGAACTGGACAGACCCTTGGGCTATGGCTACACCTTC; d_call: NA; clone_size: NA; v_call: TRBV5-6; j_call: TRBJ1-2
cdr3_aa: CASSQEARSDEQYF; cdr3_nt: TGTGCCAGCAGCCAAGAAGCGAGGTCAGACGAGCAGTACTTC; d_call: NA; clone_size: NA; v_call: TRBV4-2; j_call: TRBJ2-7
cdr3_aa: CAWSVRAGDSPSF; cdr3_nt: TGTGCCTGGAGCGTACGGGCCGGGGACAGCCCATCCTTC; d_call: TRBD1; clone_size: NA; v_call: TRBV30; j_call: TRBJ2-5
cdr3_aa: CSARGVGSGGYPRQYF; cdr3_nt: TGCAGTGCTAGAGGTGTAGGTAGCGGGGGCTACCCTCGGCAGTACTTC; d_call: TRBD2; clone_size: few; v_call: TRBV20-1; j_call: TRBJ2-7
cdr3_aa: CASSERQSNEKLFF; cdr3_nt: TGTGCCAGCAGTGAGCGGCAGTCTAATGAAAAACTGTTTTTT; d_call: NA; clone_size: NA; v_call: TRBV2; j_call: TRBJ1-4
cdr3_aa: CASSHTGMEDTGELFF; cdr3_nt: TGTGCCAGCAGCCATACAGGGATGGAGGACACCGGGGAGCTGTTTTTT; d_call: NA; clone_size: NA; v_call: TRBV6-5; j_call: TRBJ2-2
cdr3_aa: CASSSGTGSLNYEQYF; cdr3_nt: TGTGCCAGCAGTTCTGGGACAGGGTCCTTGAACTACGAGCAGTACTTC; d_call: TRBD1; clone_size: few; v_call: TRBV6-5; j_call: TRBJ2-7
cdr3_aa: CASSLPDGGETQYF; cdr3_nt: TGTGCCAGCAGCCTACCCGACGGGGGAGAGACCCAGTACTTC; d_call: NA; clone_size: few; v_call: TRBV12-3/TRBV12-4; j_call: TRBJ2-5
cdr3_aa: CASSDLGEQYF; cdr3_nt: TGTGCCAGCAGCGACCTAGGTGAGCAGTACTTC; d_call: NA; clone_size: few; v_call: TRBV7-2; j_call: TRBJ2-7